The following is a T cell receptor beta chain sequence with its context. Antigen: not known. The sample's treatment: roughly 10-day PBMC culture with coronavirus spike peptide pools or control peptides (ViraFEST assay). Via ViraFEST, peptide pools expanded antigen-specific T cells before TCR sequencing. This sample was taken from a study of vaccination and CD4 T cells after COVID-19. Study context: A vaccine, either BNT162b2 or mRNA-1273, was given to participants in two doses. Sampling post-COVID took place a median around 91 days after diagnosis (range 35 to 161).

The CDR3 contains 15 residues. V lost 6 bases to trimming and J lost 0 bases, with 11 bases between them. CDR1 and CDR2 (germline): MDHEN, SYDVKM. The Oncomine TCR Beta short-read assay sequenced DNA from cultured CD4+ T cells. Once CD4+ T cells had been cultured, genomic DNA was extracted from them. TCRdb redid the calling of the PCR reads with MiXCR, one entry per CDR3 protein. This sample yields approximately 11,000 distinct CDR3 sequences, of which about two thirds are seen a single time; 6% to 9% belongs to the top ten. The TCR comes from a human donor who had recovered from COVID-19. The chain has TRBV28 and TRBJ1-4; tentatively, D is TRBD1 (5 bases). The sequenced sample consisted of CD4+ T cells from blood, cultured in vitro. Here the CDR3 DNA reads TGTGCCAGCAGAGGGGCAGCCACAACTAATGAAAAACTGTTTTTT. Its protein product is CASRGAATTNEKLFF.